This record covers a single T cell receptor (beta chain). Its antigen target is currently unknown. Base qualities are missing; no much larger clone stands one base away. V and J are trimmed by 3 bases and 6 bases, and the gene matches miss 13 bases of the junction. From the cysteine through the phenylalanine, the CDR3 covers 17 amino acids. Of all the DNA, just the CDR3 is kept, 51 bases in frame from base 1. The germline V gene yields MDHEN for CDR1 and SYDVKM for CDR2. The protocol used for the library was RT-PCR. Sequencing used an Illumina HiSeq 2500. TCRdb's own reprocessing of the public reads used fastp at Q25 and MiXCR and kept productive beta chains. Under each unique CDR3 protein, matching rows form one entry showing the most common genes and DNA. The sample table shows 170,000 or so distinct CDR3 sequences, and about 10% are seen once. The ten largest clonotypes hold about 40% of the sample.

The data originate from a study of response to subunit inactivated influenza vaccine (dated by TCRdb to between 2017 and 2018). With regard to the full study: To follow how T cells responded to a trivalent subunit inactivated influenza vaccine, the researchers relied on deep quantitative profiling of the T cell receptor repertoire. Broader findings and caveats from the paper: It was suggested by the authors that each seasonal influenza vaccination may recruit only a limited number of new T cells.

This sample comprised CD8+ T cells sorted from PBMCs, obtained less than 30 months after vaccination. The sequence was collected from a man aged 50 to 75 who received an inactivated influenza vaccine. Donor details come from another sample of the same person, matched by shared clones. The rearranged chain carries TRBV28 and TRBJ2-3; 9 bases in the middle match TRBD2. The CDR3: CASSFPGLAGLADTQYF. The nucleotide sequence reads as follows: TGTGCCAGCAGTTTCCCCGGGCTAGCGGGGCTCGCTGATACGCAGTATTTT.